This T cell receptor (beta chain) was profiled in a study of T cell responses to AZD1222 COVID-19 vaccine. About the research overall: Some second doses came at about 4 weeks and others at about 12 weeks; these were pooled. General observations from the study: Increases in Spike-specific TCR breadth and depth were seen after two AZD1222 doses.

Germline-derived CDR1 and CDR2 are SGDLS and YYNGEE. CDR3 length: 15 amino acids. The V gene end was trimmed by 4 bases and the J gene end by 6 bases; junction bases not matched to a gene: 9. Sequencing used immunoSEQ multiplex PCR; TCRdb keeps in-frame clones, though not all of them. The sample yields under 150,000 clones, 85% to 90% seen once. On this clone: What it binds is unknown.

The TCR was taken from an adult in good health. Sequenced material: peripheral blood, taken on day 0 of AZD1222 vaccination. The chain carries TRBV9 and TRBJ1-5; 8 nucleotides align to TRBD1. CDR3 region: CASSPGQGYSQPQHF. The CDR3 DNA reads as TGTGCCAGCAGCCCCGGACAGGGATATAGTCAGCCCCAGCATTTT.